In this sample, the clone carrying this T cell receptor beta chain turned up a few times. TCRdb re-analysed the 5' RACE reads in MiXCR, keeping a single row per CDR3 protein. Of just under 65,000 distinct CDR3 sequences detected, roughly 23% appear once; the ten largest clones hold approximately 3.1%. V trimming: 2 bases; J trimming: 3 bases; junction bases outside the gene matches: 4. Germline V gene data show CDR1 as GTSNPN and CDR2 as SVGIG (reference sequence). This CDR3 is 14 amino acids long. The receptor was isolated from a female donor with breast cancer. The genes are TRBV30 and TRBJ2-7; 10 positions match TRBD2. Sequencing was performed on memory CD4+ T cells sorted from a lymph node. Described subset: memory CD4+ T cells, CD4+CD45RO+CD25-. The CDR3 DNA reads as TGTGCCTGGAGTCTAGCGGGAGAGGGCTACGAGCAGTACTTC. Translated, it gives CAWSLAGEGYEQYF.